This entry lists 9 T cell receptor beta chains sequenced from one sample in a study of T cells of healthy individuals. TCRdb processed the 5' RACE reads anew with MiXCR; each CDR3 protein has one entry. The sample shows 40,000 to 65,000 distinct CDR3 sequences, approximately 15% of them seen only once. These receptors were taken from a human donor in good health.

The chain couples TRBV20-1 to TRBJ2-5, with a tentative D call TRBD2 (6 bases). CDR1 is DFQATT and CDR2 is SNEGSKA in the germline V gene (reference sequence). V gave up 6 bases and J gave up 3 bases, with 14 bases separating them. The CDR3 is 13 residues long. The CDR3 DNA follows: TGCAGTGCCTCGGGACTGGAGAAAGAGACCCAGTACTTC. Its translation is CSASGLEKETQYF.

This clonotype was seen repeatedly, ten times or more. CDR3 sequence (DNA): TGCGCCAGCAGCTGGGGAGGGAATGAGCAGTTCTTC. It specifies CASSWGGNEQFF. The rearrangement uses TRBV5-1 and TRBJ2-1; 7 nucleotides match TRBD2. This CDR3 contains 12 residues. Trimming took 3 bases from V and 7 from J; bases not matched to a gene: 1. Germline V CDR1 and CDR2: SGHRS, YFSETQ.

This clonotype was seen a handful of times. The junction departs from germline at one end; a sequencing error may be responsible. This chain joins TRBV19 and TRBJ1-2, with 10 nucleotides matching TRBD1. Germline V gene data show CDR1 as LNHDA and CDR2 as SQIVND (reference sequence). This CDR3 comprises 13 residues. DNA for the CDR3: TGTGCCAGTAGTGGGACAGGGGACTATGGCTACAACTTC. Its translation: CASSGTGDYGYNF. The full variable domain, with the rest looked up from reference TRBV19 and TRBJ1-2, is DGGITQSPKYLFRKEGQNVTLSCEQNLNHDAMYWYRQDPGQGLRLIYYSQIVNDFQKGDIAEGYSVSREKKESFPLTVTSAQKNPTAFYLCASSGTGDYGYNFGSGTRLTVV.

This clonotype was found a few times. The chain carries TRBV7-3 and TRBJ2-3; a possible D gene is TRBD2 (5 bases). This CDR3 has 14 residues. The V end lost 2 bases, the J end lost 4 bases, and 10 bases lay between the germline ends. Germline CDR1 and CDR2: SGHTA and FQGTGA. The DNA for the CDR3 is TGTGCCAGCAGCTTATCTAGGAGGCCAGATACGCAGTATTTT. This gives the protein CASSLSRRPDTQYF.

This clonotype was detected many times. The rearrangement joins TRBV9 to TRBJ1-1; D remains ambiguous. V lost 0 bases to trimming and J lost 8 bases, with 11 bases between them. The germline CDR1 and CDR2 sequences are SGDLS and YYNGEE. There are 13 residues in the CDR3. CDR3 protein: CASSVEDRGEAFF. The DNA for the CDR3 is TGTGCCAGCAGCGTAGAGGACCGAGGAGAAGCTTTCTTT.

This clonotype has a count of ten or more. The chain joins TRBV12-3 or TRBV12-4 to TRBJ2-1; D might be TRBD1 (6 bases). The CDR3 loop spans 12 amino acids. Trimming shortened V by 5 bases and J by 10 bases, and 12 bases separated the two germline ends. The CDR3 sequence is CASSLQGLEQFF. The CDR3 bases are TGTGCCAGCAGTCTACAGGGCCTCGAGCAGTTCTTC.

This clonotype was picked up many times. This rearrangement joins TRBV3-1 to TRBJ2-1, with D perhaps TRBD2 (5 bases). The CDR3 totals 15 residues. CDR1 and CDR2 from the germline V gene are LGHDT and YNNKEL (reference sequence). Deletions cut 2 bases from V and 8 bases from J, with 16 bases between. The chain's CDR3 is CASSQRVGEDDEQFF. Written as DNA, the CDR3 is TGTGCCAGCAGCCAAAGGGTGGGAGAGGACGATGAGCAGTTCTTC.

This chain joins TRBV6-5 and TRBJ2-3, with TRBD2 as a possible D gene (7 bases). Trimming cost V 2 bases and J 0 bases, with 12 bases left between them. Germline-derived CDR1 and CDR2 are MNHEY and SVGAGI. This CDR3 comprises 16 residues. This CDR3 is CASSYGAGASTDTQYF. The DNA of the CDR3 is TGTGCCAGCAGTTACGGCGCGGGGGCTAGCACAGATACGCAGTATTTT.

This sequence joins TRBV7-9 and TRBJ2-6, with a tentative D call TRBD1 (5 bases). The CDR3 runs to 14 residues. The V gene's germline CDR1 is SEHNR and CDR2 FQNEAQ (reference sequence). V lost 2 bases, J lost 6 bases, and 8 bases lay in between. The DNA for the CDR3 is TGTGCCAGCAGCTTAACCGGACAGGCCAACGTCCTGACTTTC. Amino acid sequence: CASSLTGQANVLTF. The full variable domain, with the rest looked up from reference TRBV7-9 and TRBJ2-6, is DTGVSQNPRHKITKRGQNVTFRCDPISEHNRLYWYRQTLGQGPEFLTYFQNEAQLEKSRLLSDRFSAERPKGSFSTLEIQRTEQGDSAMYLCASSLTGQANVLTFGAGSRLTVL.